This TCR beta chain comes out of a study of CD8 T cells in Susac syndrome. The RNA, 0.5 to 1 ug, was put through reverse transcription using random hexamers. An immunoSEQ multiplex PCR amplified TCR beta CDR3 over 54 Vbeta and 13 Jbeta. Each CDR3 protein gets one entry after TCRdb re-called the immunoSEQ multiplex PCR reads with MiXCR. The sample holds fewer than 200,000 distinct CDR3 sequences, about 95% seen once. CD8+ and CD4+ T cells circulating in blood were sequenced for TCR beta. Stable or active relapsing-remitting multiple sclerosis, untreated and meeting revised McDonald criteria, defined the controls. Sequenced material: CD8+ T cells from PBMCs. The source is a human donor with multiple sclerosis.

The CDR3 loop reads CASARSSGPYNEQFF. The CDR3 DNA sequence: TGTGCCAGTGCGAGGTCTAGCGGACCGTACAATGAGCAGTTCTTC. The V gene is TRBV2, the J gene TRBJ2-1; 7 bases agree with TRBD2. Germline loops: CDR1 SNHLY, CDR2 FYNNEI. The CDR3 consists of 15 residues. J was trimmed by 4 bases and V by 9 bases; bases with no gene match: 12. Combining the CDR3 with reference TRBV2 and TRBJ2-1 gives the whole variable domain EPEVTQTPSHQVTQMGQEVILRCVPISNHLYFYWYRQILGQKVEFLVSFYNNEISEKSEIFDDQFSVERPDGSNFTLKIRSTKLEDSAMYFCASARSSGPYNEQFFGPGTRLTVL.